This is a list of T cell receptor beta chains from one sample in a study of blood T cell repertoires in COVID-19. Here immunoSEQ multiplex PCR was the method, and the copy in TCRdb shows in-frame clones only, minus some. The profile shows around 68,000 clones, 80% to 90% of them singletons. The specimen was peripheral blood. These receptors were taken from a man aged 45 to 65 with active COVID-19. CDR3s include the opening cysteine and the closing phenylalanine or tryptophan. A D gene is named only where the DNA matches it firmly. The size entry is marked missing in some rows and otherwise reads once, few, many or a size class.

d_gene: NA; j_gene: TRBJ2-6; v_gene: TRBV5-1; abundance: NA; CDR3aa: CASSSHRAGANVLTF; CDR3nt: TGCGCCAGCAGCTCTCATCGGGCTGGGGCCAACGTCCTGACTTTC
d_gene: NA; j_gene: TRBJ2-3; v_gene: TRBV4-3; abundance: NA; CDR3aa: CASSQAQGRADTQYF; CDR3nt: TGCGCCAGCAGCCAAGCCCAGGGGCGCGCAGATACGCAGTATTTT
d_gene: TRBD1; j_gene: TRBJ2-7; v_gene: TRBV6-6; abundance: NA; CDR3aa: CASRGRTGDYEQYF; CDR3nt: TGTGCCAGCAGGGGGAGGACAGGGGACTACGAGCAGTACTTC
d_gene: NA; j_gene: TRBJ2-5; v_gene: TRBV5-1; abundance: NA; CDR3aa: CASSPGVQETQYF; CDR3nt: TGCGCCAGCAGCCCTGGAGTACAAGAGACCCAGTACTTC
d_gene: NA; j_gene: TRBJ1-1; v_gene: TRBV11-2; abundance: NA; CDR3aa: CASIGGYLAFF; CDR3nt: TGTGCCAGCATCGGGGGGTACTTGGCTTTCTTT
d_gene: NA; j_gene: TRBJ2-7; v_gene: TRBV7-2; abundance: once; CDR3aa: CASSSSPGLTSYEQYF; CDR3nt: TGTGCCAGCAGCTCCTCACCGGGACTTACGTCTTACGAGCAGTACTTC
d_gene: TRBD2; j_gene: TRBJ2-7; v_gene: TRBV5-1; abundance: NA; CDR3aa: CASSFREGGYEQYF; CDR3nt: TGCGCCAGCAGCTTTCGGGAGGGTGGCTACGAGCAGTACTTC
d_gene: TRBD1; j_gene: TRBJ2-2; v_gene: TRBV5-6; abundance: once; CDR3aa: CASSLWTGLEGTGELFF; CDR3nt: TGTGCCAGCAGCTTGTGGACAGGCCTCGAGGGGACCGGGGAGCTGTTTTTT
d_gene: NA; j_gene: TRBJ2-6; v_gene: TRBV30; abundance: NA; CDR3aa: CAWSHGSGANVLTF; CDR3nt: TGTGCCTGGAGTCACGGGTCTGGGGCCAACGTCCTGACTTTC
d_gene: TRBD1; j_gene: TRBJ2-3; v_gene: TRBV6-5; abundance: NA; CDR3aa: CASSYDRADTDTQYF; CDR3nt: TGTGCCAGCAGTTACGACAGGGCCGACACAGATACGCAGTATTTT
d_gene: NA; j_gene: TRBJ2-3; v_gene: TRBV18; abundance: NA; CDR3aa: CASSPPGRTDTQYF; CDR3nt: TGTGCCAGCTCACCACCGGGCAGAACAGATACGCAGTATTTT
d_gene: NA; j_gene: TRBJ1-2; v_gene: TRBV9; abundance: NA; CDR3aa: CASSVQGNYGYTF; CDR3nt: TGTGCCAGCAGCGTACAGGGAAACTATGGCTACACCTTC
d_gene: TRBD1; j_gene: TRBJ2-2; v_gene: TRBV10-3; abundance: NA; CDR3aa: CATNSGQSAGELFF; CDR3nt: TGTGCCACCAACTCGGGACAGTCTGCCGGGGAGCTGTTTTTT
d_gene: TRBD1; j_gene: TRBJ1-2; v_gene: TRBV6-6; abundance: NA; CDR3aa: CASSSSRQGRNGYTF; CDR3nt: TGTGCCAGCAGTTCTTCCCGACAGGGGAGAAATGGCTACACCTTC
d_gene: TRBD2; j_gene: TRBJ2-2; v_gene: TRBV11-3; abundance: NA; CDR3aa: CASSSWGGSTGELFF; CDR3nt: TGTGCCAGCAGCTCCTGGGGGGGTTCGACCGGGGAGCTGTTTTTT
d_gene: TRBD1; j_gene: TRBJ1-3; v_gene: TRBV9; abundance: NA; CDR3aa: CASSGPDRGNTIYF; CDR3nt: TGTGCCAGCAGCGGACCCGACAGGGGGAACACCATATATTTT
d_gene: TRBD2; j_gene: TRBJ2-7; v_gene: TRBV9; abundance: NA; CDR3aa: CASSLSGDPSYEQYF; CDR3nt: TGTGCCAGCAGCCTCAGCGGGGACCCCTCCTACGAGCAGTACTTC
d_gene: TRBD2; j_gene: TRBJ2-4; v_gene: TRBV5-1; abundance: NA; CDR3aa: CASSLGLAGALSKNIQYF; CDR3nt: TGCGCCAGCAGCTTGGGGCTAGCGGGAGCCCTCTCCAAAAACATTCAGTACTTC
d_gene: TRBD2; j_gene: TRBJ2-3; v_gene: TRBV11-2; abundance: NA; CDR3aa: CASSRGRVSGRLTDTQYF; CDR3nt: TGTGCCAGCAGCCGCGGACGGGTTAGCGGGAGGCTTACAGATACGCAGTATTTT
d_gene: NA; j_gene: TRBJ2-7; v_gene: TRBV29-1; abundance: NA; CDR3aa: CSVDRGGLSYEQYF; CDR3nt: TGCAGCGTTGACCGAGGCGGCCTCTCCTACGAGCAGTACTTC
d_gene: TRBD1; j_gene: TRBJ1-6; v_gene: TRBV2; abundance: NA; CDR3aa: CASNDDRGHNSPLHF; CDR3nt: TGTGCCAGCAACGACGACAGGGGCCATAATTCACCCCTCCACTTT
d_gene: TRBD1; j_gene: TRBJ1-1; v_gene: TRBV28; abundance: NA; CDR3aa: CASRPRDRDISEAFF; CDR3nt: TGTGCCAGCAGGCCCCGGGACAGGGATATATCTGAAGCTTTCTTT
d_gene: TRBD1; j_gene: TRBJ1-1; v_gene: TRBV19; abundance: NA; CDR3aa: CATNTGVSTEAFF; CDR3nt: TGTGCCACCAATACAGGGGTTAGTACTGAAGCTTTCTTT
d_gene: TRBD1; j_gene: TRBJ1-2; v_gene: TRBV4-3; abundance: few; CDR3aa: CASSQLIRGLGYGYTF; CDR3nt: TGCGCCAGCAGCCAACTCATCAGGGGGCTGGGGTATGGCTACACCTTC
d_gene: TRBD2; j_gene: TRBJ2-5; v_gene: TRBV28; abundance: few; CDR3aa: CASIGLAGQETQYF; CDR3nt: TGTGCCAGCATCGGACTAGCGGGCCAAGAGACCCAGTACTTC
d_gene: NA; j_gene: TRBJ1-1; v_gene: TRBV6-5; abundance: few; CDR3aa: CASTRGQGEAFF; CDR3nt: TGTGCCAGCACGCGCGGCCAAGGTGAAGCTTTCTTT
d_gene: NA; j_gene: TRBJ2-7; v_gene: TRBV11-3; abundance: NA; CDR3aa: CASSRTVGSYEQYF; CDR3nt: TGTGCCAGCAGCCGTACCGTTGGGAGTTACGAGCAGTACTTC
d_gene: TRBD2; j_gene: TRBJ2-7; v_gene: TRBV3-1/TRBV3-2; abundance: NA; CDR3aa: CASRPTGRDEQYF; CDR3nt: TGTGCCAGCAGGCCTACGGGGAGGGACGAGCAGTACTTC
d_gene: TRBD2; j_gene: TRBJ2-7; v_gene: TRBV4-2; abundance: NA; CDR3aa: CASSRGGSAAYEQYF; CDR3nt: TGTGCCAGCAGCCGGGGCGGGAGCGCTGCCTACGAGCAGTACTTC
d_gene: TRBD1; j_gene: TRBJ2-7; v_gene: TRBV6-5; abundance: NA; CDR3aa: CASSYGDRVYEQYF; CDR3nt: TGTGCCAGCAGTTACGGGGACAGGGTCTACGAGCAGTACTTC
d_gene: TRBD1; j_gene: TRBJ1-4; v_gene: TRBV28; abundance: NA; CDR3aa: CASSTYRGDTEKLFF; CDR3nt: TGTGCCAGCAGTACATACAGGGGGGACACTGAAAAACTGTTTTTT
d_gene: TRBD2; j_gene: TRBJ2-5; v_gene: TRBV9; abundance: NA; CDR3aa: CASSVLGGASRQETQYF; CDR3nt: TGTGCCAGCAGCGTATTGGGAGGGGCTAGTCGACAAGAGACCCAGTACTTC
d_gene: TRBD2; j_gene: TRBJ2-7; v_gene: TRBV5-1; abundance: NA; CDR3aa: CASSLGLAGNYEQYF; CDR3nt: TGCGCCAGCAGCTTAGGACTAGCGGGGAACTACGAGCAGTACTTC
d_gene: TRBD2; j_gene: TRBJ2-1; v_gene: TRBV5-1; abundance: NA; CDR3aa: CASSLSGGAPDEQFF; CDR3nt: TGCGCCAGCAGCCTTAGCGGGGGGGCCCCCGATGAGCAGTTCTTC
d_gene: TRBD1; j_gene: TRBJ2-7; v_gene: TRBV11-2; abundance: NA; CDR3aa: CASRPGTGFHEQYF; CDR3nt: TGTGCCAGCAGACCCGGGACAGGGTTTCACGAGCAGTACTTC
d_gene: NA; j_gene: TRBJ2-7; v_gene: TRBV6-1; abundance: NA; CDR3aa: CASSEEPRSYEQYF; CDR3nt: TGTGCCAGCAGTGAAGAGCCCAGGTCCTACGAGCAGTACTTC
d_gene: NA; j_gene: TRBJ1-3; v_gene: TRBV4-1; abundance: NA; CDR3aa: CASSRLEEGRNTIYF; CDR3nt: TGCGCCAGCAGCCGTTTAGAAGAGGGCCGGAACACCATATATTTT
d_gene: NA; j_gene: TRBJ1-2; v_gene: TRBV2; abundance: NA; CDR3aa: CASSSRGSFNYGYTF; CDR3nt: TGTGCCAGCAGTTCCCGCGGGAGTTTTAACTATGGCTACACCTTC
d_gene: TRBD1; j_gene: TRBJ2-2; v_gene: TRBV4-3; abundance: NA; CDR3aa: CASSQEATGVINTGELFF; CDR3nt: TGCGCCAGCAGCCAAGAAGCAACAGGGGTAATAAACACCGGGGAGCTGTTTTTT
d_gene: NA; j_gene: TRBJ1-5; v_gene: TRBV6-2/TRBV6-3; abundance: NA; CDR3aa: CASSDRSNQPQHF; CDR3nt: TGTGCCAGCAGTGACAGAAGCAATCAGCCCCAGCATTTT
d_gene: TRBD1; j_gene: TRBJ1-2; v_gene: TRBV28; abundance: NA; CDR3aa: CASRSGTGEQGYTF; CDR3nt: TGTGCCAGCAGATCCGGGACAGGGGAGCAAGGCTACACCTTC
d_gene: TRBD1; j_gene: TRBJ1-3; v_gene: TRBV6-6; abundance: NA; CDR3aa: CASTNGVTGGNTIYF; CDR3nt: TGTGCCAGCACCAACGGGGTAACAGGGGGCAACACCATATATTTT
d_gene: NA; j_gene: TRBJ2-3; v_gene: TRBV5-6; abundance: once; CDR3aa: CASSRPGGPPQDTQYF; CDR3nt: TGTGCCAGCAGCCGGCCGGGGGGCCCCCCCCAAGATACGCAGTATTTT
d_gene: TRBD1; j_gene: TRBJ1-4; v_gene: TRBV28; abundance: NA; CDR3aa: CASSSTGVANEKLFF; CDR3nt: TGTGCCAGCAGTTCAACAGGGGTCGCTAATGAAAAACTGTTTTTT
d_gene: NA; j_gene: TRBJ2-1; v_gene: TRBV24-1; abundance: NA; CDR3aa: CATSDPSQEDVNEQFF; CDR3nt: TGTGCCACCAGTGATCCCAGTCAGGAGGACGTCAATGAGCAGTTCTTC
d_gene: NA; j_gene: TRBJ2-3; v_gene: TRBV5-6; abundance: NA; CDR3aa: CASSLAGGEDTQYF; CDR3nt: TGTGCCAGCAGCTTGGCCGGAGGGGAAGATACGCAGTATTTT
d_gene: TRBD2; j_gene: TRBJ2-7; v_gene: TRBV5-5; abundance: NA; CDR3aa: CASSQSSGSSYEQYF; CDR3nt: TGTGCCAGCAGCCAATCTAGCGGGAGCTCCTACGAGCAGTACTTC